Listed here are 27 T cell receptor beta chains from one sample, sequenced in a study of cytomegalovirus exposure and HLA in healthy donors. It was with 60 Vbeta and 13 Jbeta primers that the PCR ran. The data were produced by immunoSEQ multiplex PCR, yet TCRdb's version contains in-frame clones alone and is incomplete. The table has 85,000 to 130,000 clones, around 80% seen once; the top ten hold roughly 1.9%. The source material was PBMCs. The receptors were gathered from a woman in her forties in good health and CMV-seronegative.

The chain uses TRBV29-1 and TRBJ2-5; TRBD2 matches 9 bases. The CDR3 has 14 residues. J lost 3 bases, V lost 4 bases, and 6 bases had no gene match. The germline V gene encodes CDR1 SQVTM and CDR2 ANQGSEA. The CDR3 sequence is CSVVPSGTKETQYF. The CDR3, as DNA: TGCAGCGTTGTGCCTAGCGGGACCAAAGAGACCCAGTACTTC.

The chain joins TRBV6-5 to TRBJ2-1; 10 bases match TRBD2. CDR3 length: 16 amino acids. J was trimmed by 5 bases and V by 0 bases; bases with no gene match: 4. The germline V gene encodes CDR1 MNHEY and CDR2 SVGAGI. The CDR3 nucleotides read TGTGCCAGCAGTTACTCATCGCTAGCGGGAGACAATGAGCAGTTCTTC. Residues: CASSYSSLAGDNEQFF.

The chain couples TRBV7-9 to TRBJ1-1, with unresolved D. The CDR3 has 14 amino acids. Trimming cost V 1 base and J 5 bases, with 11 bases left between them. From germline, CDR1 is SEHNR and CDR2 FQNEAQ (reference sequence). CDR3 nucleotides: TGTGCCAGCAGCTTAGACGTACTTTGGACTGAAGCTTTCTTT. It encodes CASSLDVLWTEAFF.

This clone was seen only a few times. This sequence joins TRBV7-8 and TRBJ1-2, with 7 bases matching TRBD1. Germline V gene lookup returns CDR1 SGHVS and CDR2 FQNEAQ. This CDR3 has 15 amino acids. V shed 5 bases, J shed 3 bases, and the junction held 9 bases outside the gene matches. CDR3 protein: CASSLKGQTYYGYTF. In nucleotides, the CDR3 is TGTGCCAGCAGCCTTAAGGGACAGACTTACTATGGCTACACCTTC.

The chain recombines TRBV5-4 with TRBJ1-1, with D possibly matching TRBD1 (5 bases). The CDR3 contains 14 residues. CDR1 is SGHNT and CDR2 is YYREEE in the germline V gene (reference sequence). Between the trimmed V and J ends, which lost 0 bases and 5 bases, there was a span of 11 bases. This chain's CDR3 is CASSLGGGVTEAFF. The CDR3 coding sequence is TGTGCCAGCAGCTTGGGGGGGGGTGTTACTGAAGCTTTCTTT.

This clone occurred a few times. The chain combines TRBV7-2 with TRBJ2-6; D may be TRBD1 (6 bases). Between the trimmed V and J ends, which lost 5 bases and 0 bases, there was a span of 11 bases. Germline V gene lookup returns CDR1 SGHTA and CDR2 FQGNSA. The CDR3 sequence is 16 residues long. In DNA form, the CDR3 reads TGTGCCAGCAGCCCCCGAGGGGGCTCTGGGGCCAACGTCCTGACTTTC. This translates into CASSPRGGSGANVLTF.

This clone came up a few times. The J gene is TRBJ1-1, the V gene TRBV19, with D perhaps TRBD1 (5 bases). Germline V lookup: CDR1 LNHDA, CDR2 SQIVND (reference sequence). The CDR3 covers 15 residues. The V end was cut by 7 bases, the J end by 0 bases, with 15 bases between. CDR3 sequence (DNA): TGTGCCAGTACTAGGCAGGGTGTGATGAACACTGAAGCTTTCTTT. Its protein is CASTRQGVMNTEAFF.

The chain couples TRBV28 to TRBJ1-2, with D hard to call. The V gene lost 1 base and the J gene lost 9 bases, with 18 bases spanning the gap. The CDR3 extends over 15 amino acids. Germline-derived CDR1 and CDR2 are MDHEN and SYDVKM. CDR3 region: CASSLSGGGVWRYTF. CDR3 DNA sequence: TGTGCCAGCAGTTTATCCGGAGGCGGCGTTTGGCGCTACACCTTC.

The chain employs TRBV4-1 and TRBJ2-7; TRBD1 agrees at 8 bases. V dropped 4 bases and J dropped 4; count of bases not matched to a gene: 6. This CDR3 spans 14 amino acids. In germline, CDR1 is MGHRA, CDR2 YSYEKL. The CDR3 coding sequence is TGCGCCAGCAGCCCGACAGGGGCGGGGTACGAGCAGTACTTC. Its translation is CASSPTGAGYEQYF.

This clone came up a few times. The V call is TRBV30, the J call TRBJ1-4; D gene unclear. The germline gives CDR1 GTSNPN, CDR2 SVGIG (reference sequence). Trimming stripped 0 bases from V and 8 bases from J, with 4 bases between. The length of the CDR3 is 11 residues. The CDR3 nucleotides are TGTGCCTGGAGTGTACGGGAAAAACTGTTTTTT. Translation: CAWSVREKLFF.

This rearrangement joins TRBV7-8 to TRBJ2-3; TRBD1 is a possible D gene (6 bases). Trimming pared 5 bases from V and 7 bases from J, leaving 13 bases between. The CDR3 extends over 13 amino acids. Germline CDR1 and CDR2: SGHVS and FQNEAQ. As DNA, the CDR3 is TGTGCCAGCAGCCTAACGGGACAACATACGCAGTATTTT. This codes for CASSLTGQHTQYF.

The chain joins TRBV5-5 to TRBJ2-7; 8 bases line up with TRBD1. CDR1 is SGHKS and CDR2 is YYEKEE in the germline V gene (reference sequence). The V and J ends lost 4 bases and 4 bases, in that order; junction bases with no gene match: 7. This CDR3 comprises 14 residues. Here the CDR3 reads CASSPQGAGYEQYF. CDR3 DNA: TGTGCCAGCAGCCCTCAGGGGGCCGGGTACGAGCAGTACTTC.

CDR3 sequence: CAIGGQGLETQYF. In DNA, the CDR3 is TGTGCCATCGGGGGACAGGGCCTGGAGACCCAGTACTTC. The chain has TRBV19 and TRBJ2-5; TRBD1 agrees at 9 bases. Germline V CDR1 and CDR2: LNHDA, SQIVND (reference sequence). The CDR3 runs 13 residues. V lost 10 bases, J lost 5 bases, and 8 bases stayed unmatched.

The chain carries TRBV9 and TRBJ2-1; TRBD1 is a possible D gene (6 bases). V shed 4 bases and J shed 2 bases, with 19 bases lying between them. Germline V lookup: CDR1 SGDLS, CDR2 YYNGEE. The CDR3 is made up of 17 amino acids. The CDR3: CASSKRGSYITYNEQFF. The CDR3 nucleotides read TGTGCCAGCAGCAAAAGGGGGTCATATATTACCTACAATGAGCAGTTCTTC.

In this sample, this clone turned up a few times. CDR3 DNA sequence: TGCAGCGTCTCAGGGGCGCCTGGGGCCAACGTCCTGACTTTC. Protein: CSVSGAPGANVLTF. The rearrangement joins TRBV29-1 to TRBJ2-6, with a tentative D call TRBD1 (6 bases). Germline CDR1 and CDR2: SQVTM and ANQGSEA. V was clipped by 6 bases and J by 2 bases, with 11 bases between them. The CDR3 loop spans 14 amino acids.

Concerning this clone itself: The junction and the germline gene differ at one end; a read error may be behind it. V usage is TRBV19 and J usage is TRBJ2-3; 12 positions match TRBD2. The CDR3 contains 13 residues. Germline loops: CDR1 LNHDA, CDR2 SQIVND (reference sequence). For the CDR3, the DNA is TGCTCTAGCGGGAGGGCCCTCACAGATACGCAGTATTTT. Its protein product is CSSGRALTDTQYF.

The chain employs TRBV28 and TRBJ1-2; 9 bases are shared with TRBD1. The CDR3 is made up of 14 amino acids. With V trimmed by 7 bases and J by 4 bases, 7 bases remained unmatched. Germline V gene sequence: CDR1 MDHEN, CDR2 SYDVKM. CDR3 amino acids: CASNRDRAFYGYTF. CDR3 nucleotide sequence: TGTGCCAGCAACCGGGACAGGGCGTTCTATGGCTACACCTTC.

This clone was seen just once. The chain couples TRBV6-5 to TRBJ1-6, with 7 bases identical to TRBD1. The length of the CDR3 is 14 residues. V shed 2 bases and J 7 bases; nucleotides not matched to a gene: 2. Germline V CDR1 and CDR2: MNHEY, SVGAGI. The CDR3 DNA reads TGTGCCAGCAGTTACAGGGGGCCCAATTCACCCCTCCACTTT. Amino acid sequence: CASSYRGPNSPLHF.

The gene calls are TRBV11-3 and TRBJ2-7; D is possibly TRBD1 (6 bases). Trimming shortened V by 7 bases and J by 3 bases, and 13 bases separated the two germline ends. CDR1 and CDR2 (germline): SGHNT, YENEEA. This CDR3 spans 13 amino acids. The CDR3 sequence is CASILTGFYEQYF. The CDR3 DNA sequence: TGTGCCAGCATCCTAACAGGGTTCTACGAGCAGTACTTC.

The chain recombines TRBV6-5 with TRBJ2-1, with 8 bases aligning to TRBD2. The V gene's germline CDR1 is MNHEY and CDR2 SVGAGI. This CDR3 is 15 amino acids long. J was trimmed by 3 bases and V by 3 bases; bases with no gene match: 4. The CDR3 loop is CASSYTSGYYNEQFF. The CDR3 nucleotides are TGTGCCAGCAGTTATACTAGCGGATACTACAATGAGCAGTTCTTC.

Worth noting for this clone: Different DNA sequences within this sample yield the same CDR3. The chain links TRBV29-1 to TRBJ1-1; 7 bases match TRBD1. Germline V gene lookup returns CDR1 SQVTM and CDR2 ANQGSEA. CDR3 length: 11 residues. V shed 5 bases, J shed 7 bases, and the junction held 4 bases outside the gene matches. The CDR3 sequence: CSVWRGLEAFF. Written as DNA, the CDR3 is TGCAGCGTTTGGAGGGGGCTTGAAGCTTTCTTT.

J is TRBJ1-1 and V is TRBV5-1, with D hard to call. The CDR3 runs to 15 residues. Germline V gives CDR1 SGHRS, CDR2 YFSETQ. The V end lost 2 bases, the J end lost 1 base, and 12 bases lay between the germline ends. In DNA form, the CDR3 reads TGCGCCAGCAGCTTTTCCAAATCAGGGAACACTGAAGCTTTCTTT. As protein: CASSFSKSGNTEAFF.

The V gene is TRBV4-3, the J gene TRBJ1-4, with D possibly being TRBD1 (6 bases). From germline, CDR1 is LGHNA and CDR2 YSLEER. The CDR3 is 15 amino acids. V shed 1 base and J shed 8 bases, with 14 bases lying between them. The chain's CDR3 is CASSQGSTGREKLFF. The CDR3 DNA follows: TGCGCCAGCAGCCAAGGTTCAACAGGGCGGGAAAAACTGTTTTTT.

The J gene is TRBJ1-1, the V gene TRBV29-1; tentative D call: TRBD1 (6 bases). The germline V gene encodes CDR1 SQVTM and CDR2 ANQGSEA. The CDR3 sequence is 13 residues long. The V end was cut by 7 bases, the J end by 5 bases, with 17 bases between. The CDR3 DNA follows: TGCAGCGCCGGGGGGAAGGGGGGGACTGAAGCTTTCTTT. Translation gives CSAGGKGGTEAFF. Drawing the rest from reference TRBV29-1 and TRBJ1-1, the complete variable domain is SAVISQKPSRDICQRGTSLTIQCQVDSQVTMMFWYRQQPGQSLTLIATANQGSEATYESGFVIDKFPISRPNLTFSTLTVSNMSPEDSSIYLCSAGGKGGTEAFFGQGTRLTVV.

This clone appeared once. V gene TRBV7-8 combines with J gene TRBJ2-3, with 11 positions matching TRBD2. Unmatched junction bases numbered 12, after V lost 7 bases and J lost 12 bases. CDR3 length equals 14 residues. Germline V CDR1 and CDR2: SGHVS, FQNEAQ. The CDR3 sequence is CASNAGTSGWLQYF. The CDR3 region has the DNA TGTGCCAGCAATGCCGGGACTAGCGGATGGCTTCAGTATTTT.

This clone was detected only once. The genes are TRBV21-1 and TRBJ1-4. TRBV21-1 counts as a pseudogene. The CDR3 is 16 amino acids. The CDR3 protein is CARDGTGGGPNEKLFF. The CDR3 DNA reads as TGTGCCAGGGACGGGACCGGCGGGGGTCCTAATGAAAAACTGTTTTTT.

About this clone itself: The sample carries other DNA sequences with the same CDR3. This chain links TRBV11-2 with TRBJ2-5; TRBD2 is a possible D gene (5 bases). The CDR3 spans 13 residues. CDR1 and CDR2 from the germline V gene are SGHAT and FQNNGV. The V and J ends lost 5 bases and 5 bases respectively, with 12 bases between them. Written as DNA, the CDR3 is TGTGCCAGCAGCCTAGTAGCGCACGAGACCCAGTACTTC. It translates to CASSLVAHETQYF.